A selection of T cell receptor beta chains follows, all from one sample in a study of shared clonotypes between healthy human individuals. Sequencing used immunoSEQ multiplex PCR; TCRdb keeps in-frame clones, though not all of them. The sample shows about 2 million clones, roughly 95% of them seen only once. Sequenced material: naive CD4+ T cells sorted from blood. Source of these receptors: a man between 18 and 29 years old in good health. CDR3s include the opening cysteine and the closing phenylalanine or tryptophan. Fields, in order: V gene, D gene, clone size, J gene, CDR3 protein, CDR3 DNA. A D gene is named only where the DNA matches it firmly. Clone size is given for some rows only: seen once, a few or many times, or a class if the clone is expanded.

TRBV11-2	TRBD1	NA	TRBJ2-7	CASSSGTGGRADEQYF	TGTGCCAGCAGCTCAGGGACAGGGGGGAGGGCAGACGAGCAGTACTTC
TRBV10-3	TRBD1	NA	TRBJ1-1	CAISVGRSDRGSGEAFF	TGTGCCATCAGTGTCGGTCGATCGGACAGGGGGTCAGGTGAAGCTTTCTTT
TRBV5-1	NA	once	TRBJ2-7	CASSGGGVTFSYEQYF	TGCGCCAGCAGTGGAGGCGGAGTGACCTTCTCCTACGAGCAGTACTTC
TRBV28	TRBD1	once	TRBJ2-4	CASSAPGQPSKNIQYF	TGTGCCAGCAGCGCACCGGGACAGCCTTCCAAAAACATTCAGTACTTC
TRBV6-1	NA	NA	TRBJ2-5	CATAPQTQYF	TGTGCCACCGCTCCGCAGACCCAGTACTTC
TRBV6-5	TRBD2	NA	TRBJ2-1	CASRILAGGRDEQFF	TGTGCCAGCAGAATTCTAGCGGGAGGGCGGGATGAGCAGTTCTTC
TRBV7-9	NA	NA	TRBJ2-5	CASSLTPGTLETQYF	TGTGCCAGCAGCTTAACCCCCGGGACTCTGGAGACCCAGTACTTC
TRBV9	NA	NA	TRBJ2-3	CASSAYTDTQYF	TGTGCCAGCAGCGCCTACACAGATACGCAGTATTTT
TRBV11-2	NA	NA	TRBJ2-7	CASSLYALSGSYEQYF	TGTGCCAGCAGCTTATACGCGCTGTCAGGGTCCTACGAGCAGTACTTC
TRBV5-1	TRBD1	NA	TRBJ1-2	CASSPGQGTNYGYTF	TGCGCCAGCAGCCCGGGACAGGGTACAAACTATGGCTACACCTTC
TRBV11-2	NA	NA	TRBJ2-7	CASSWGGRFYEQYF	TGTGCCAGCAGCTGGGGCGGACGGTTTTACGAGCAGTACTTC
TRBV6-1	TRBD1	NA	TRBJ1-1	CASRATGIGTEAFF	TGTGCCAGCAGAGCGACAGGGATTGGCACTGAAGCTTTCTTT
TRBV18	NA	NA	TRBJ1-6	CASSPDSYNSPLHF	TGTGCCAGCTCACCGGACTCCTATAATTCACCCCTCCACTTT
TRBV2	NA	NA	TRBJ1-5	CASSENGVGQPQHF	TGTGCCAGCAGTGAAAATGGGGTGGGTCAGCCCCAGCATTTT
TRBV28	TRBD2	once	TRBJ2-5	CASSLRLAGAGQEKTQYF	TGTGCCAGCAGTTTAAGGCTAGCGGGGGCCGGCCAAGAAAAGACCCAGTACTTC
TRBV11-2	NA	once	TRBJ1-1	CASSLLGGREWTEAFF	TGTGCCAGCAGTCTGCTCGGCGGCAGGGAGTGGACTGAAGCTTTCTTT
TRBV27	NA	once	TRBJ1-6	CASSLRDSPLHF	TGTGCCAGCAGTTTAAGGGACTCACCCCTCCACTTT
TRBV7-2	NA	NA	TRBJ2-7	CASSPRTSSIYEQYF	TGTGCCAGCAGTCCCCGCACTAGCTCAATCTACGAGCAGTACTTC
TRBV7-6	TRBD2	NA	TRBJ2-3	CASSPSGGATDTQYF	TGTGCCAGCAGCCCTAGCGGGGGGGCAACAGATACGCAGTATTTT
TRBV18	NA	NA	TRBJ1-2	CASSPWDNPYGYTF	TGTGCCAGCTCACCATGGGACAATCCCTATGGCTACACCTTC
TRBV30	NA	NA	TRBJ1-1	CAWNLQGMNTEAFF	TGTGCCTGGAACCTTCAGGGGATGAACACTGAAGCTTTCTTT
TRBV18	NA	NA	TRBJ2-5	CASSPVGARETQYF	TGTGCCAGCTCACCGGTGGGGGCGCGTGAGACCCAGTACTTC
TRBV28	NA	NA	TRBJ2-2	CASSLELPAGELFF	TGTGCCAGCAGTTTAGAACTCCCCGCCGGGGAGCTGTTTTTT
TRBV5-1	NA	NA	TRBJ2-5	CASSFGEKGGTQYF	TGCGCCAGCAGCTTTGGAGAAAAAGGGGGGACCCAGTACTTC
TRBV25-1	NA	NA	TRBJ1-2	CASSGRVAYGYTF	TGTGCCAGCAGTGGCAGGGTTGCGTATGGCTACACCTTC
TRBV5-1	NA	once	TRBJ2-5	CASERGSQQETQYF	TGCGCCAGCGAGAGGGGCAGCCAACAAGAGACCCAGTACTTC
TRBV10-1	TRBD1	NA	TRBJ2-7	CASSGGTGRLHEQYF	TGCGCCAGCAGTGGAGGGACAGGGCGGCTCCACGAGCAGTACTTC
TRBV6-5	TRBD2	NA	TRBJ2-1	CASSRGTSRYNEQFF	TGTGCCAGCAGCCGAGGGACTAGCAGATACAATGAGCAGTTCTTC
TRBV4-3	TRBD2	NA	TRBJ2-2	CASSQGAYGLAGGPAAGELFF	TGCGCCAGCAGCCAAGGGGCTTACGGACTAGCGGGAGGGCCTGCGGCCGGGGAGCTGTTTTTT
TRBV2	NA	NA	TRBJ1-3	CASSLLRGTSGNTIYF	TGTGCCAGCAGTCTCTTAAGGGGGACGAGTGGAAACACCATATATTTT
TRBV28	TRBD1	NA	TRBJ2-2	CASSFPTGTGGRSGELFF	TGTGCCAGCAGTTTCCCAACCGGGACAGGGGGACGGAGCGGGGAGCTGTTTTTT
TRBV19	NA	NA	TRBJ1-3	CASSRASTADSGNTIYF	TGTGCCAGTAGCAGGGCATCCACAGCGGACTCTGGAAACACCATATATTTT
TRBV19	NA	NA	TRBJ1-1	CASRTTGIAVRVTEAFF	TGTGCCAGTAGAACCACAGGGATAGCGGTCCGAGTCACTGAAGCTTTCTTT
TRBV6-1	NA	NA	TRBJ1-2	CASNRANYGYTF	TGTGCCAGCAACAGGGCAAACTATGGCTACACCTTC
TRBV5-1	TRBD2	NA	TRBJ2-3	CASSLVGLAVFTDTQYF	TGCGCCAGCAGCTTGGTGGGACTAGCGGTCTTCACAGATACGCAGTATTTT
TRBV2	NA	NA	TRBJ1-2	CASVFGVSYGYTF	TGTGCCAGCGTTTTTGGCGTAAGCTATGGCTACACCTTC
TRBV6-5	NA	NA	TRBJ1-1	CASSSNKQGNTEAFF	TGTGCCAGCAGTTCGAACAAACAGGGGAACACTGAAGCTTTCTTT
TRBV7-8	TRBD1	NA	TRBJ1-4	CASSPRSTGSTNEKLFF	TGTGCCAGCAGCCCCAGGTCGACAGGGTCAACTAATGAAAAACTGTTTTTT
TRBV11-2	TRBD2	NA	TRBJ2-2	CASSFRGLGHTGELFF	TGTGCCAGCAGCTTTAGGGGACTAGGTCACACCGGGGAGCTGTTTTTT
TRBV6-1	NA	NA	TRBJ2-1	CASSRSYNEQFF	TGTGCCAGCTCCCGCTCCTACAATGAGCAGTTCTTC
TRBV5-4	TRBD1	NA	TRBJ2-7	CASSHDRGSYEQYF	TGTGCCAGCAGCCACGACAGGGGCAGCTACGAGCAGTACTTC
TRBV4-3	TRBD2	NA	TRBJ2-1	CASSQVAGGPAEQFF	TGCGCCAGCAGCCAAGTCGCGGGAGGGCCGGCTGAGCAGTTCTTC
TRBV5-6	NA	few	TRBJ2-2	CASSLALGAGELFF	TGTGCCAGCAGCTTGGCCCTCGGGGCCGGGGAGCTGTTTTTT
TRBV18	NA	NA	TRBJ2-2	CASSPPGGRGDTGELFF	TGTGCCAGCTCACCACCGGGGGGGCGCGGCGACACCGGGGAGCTGTTTTTT
TRBV7-6	NA	NA	TRBJ2-2	CASSLNIAANTGELFF	TGTGCCAGCAGCCTGAATATTGCGGCGAACACCGGGGAGCTGTTTTTT
TRBV30	TRBD1	NA	TRBJ2-5	CACRKPDRVQYF	TGTGCCTGCCGGAAACCCGACAGGGTCCAGTACTTC
TRBV2	NA	NA	TRBJ1-2	CATSIGPDYTF	TGTGCCACCTCTATAGGGCCCGACTACACCTTC
TRBV7-9	NA	NA	TRBJ2-7	CASSPHMGYEQYF	TGTGCCAGCAGCCCGCATATGGGCTACGAGCAGTACTTC